This TCR beta chain was recovered during a study of CD8 T cells in ankylosing spondylitis. Findings and limits, study-wide: Ankylosing spondylitis blood appeared to be characterized by a TCR beta motif of eight highly homologous variants.

MiXCR, applied by TCRdb to the 5' RACE reads, yields one record per CDR3 protein. The table records about 840,000 distinct CDR3 sequences, 12% of them present only once. CDR1 is MNHEY, CDR2 SMNVEV, per germline (reference sequence). V was shortened by 3 bases and J by 5 bases, with 11 bases between the two germline ends. CDR3 length equals 13 residues. This clonotype was counted at least ten times. Antigen specificity is unknown. This chain connects TRBV27 to TRBJ2-7; D unclear. This sequence originates from a male donor with ankylosing spondylitis. The source material was blood, either unsorted or a sorted T cell fraction (not recorded which). This chain's CDR3 is CASSFRPGHEQYF. CDR3 nucleotide sequence: TGTGCCAGCAGTTTCCGCCCCGGCCACGAGCAGTACTTC.